Listed below are T cell receptor beta chains from one sample, sequenced in a study of control samples from healthy donors and cancer patients. Sequenced by immunoSEQ multiplex PCR; TCRdb stores in-frame clones only, minus some. The sample shows roughly 64,000 clones, around nine tenths of them seen only once. Sequenced: PBMCs. Source of these receptors: a woman aged 45 to 65 with colorectal cancer. Both conserved end residues are part of each CDR3. D genes are given only for firm matches. Rows may omit the clone size; those that give it use once, few, many or a size class.

d_call j_call clone_size v_call cdr3_nt cdr3_aa
- TRBJ2-1 - TRBV11-3 TGTGCCAGCAGCCCCAGCCTAGCGTCTAATGAGCAGTTCTTC CASSPSLASNEQFF
- TRBJ2-4 - TRBV20-1 TGCAGTGCTAGTCCCGACATCTTAGCCAAAAACATTCAGTACTTC CSASPDILAKNIQYF
- TRBJ2-2 - TRBV19 TGTGCCAGTATCGGACGTCCGACCGGGGAGCTGTTTTTT CASIGRPTGELFF
- TRBJ2-3 - TRBV10-3 TGTGCCATCAGTGAGATGCTGGCAGATACGCAGTATTTT CAISEMLADTQYF
TRBD1 TRBJ2-1 - TRBV6-5 TGTGCCAGCAGTTACTTGGGACAGGGAGGGAATGAGCAGTTCTTC CASSYLGQGGNEQFF
- TRBJ2-7 - TRBV5-1 TGCGCCAGCAGCTTGGCCGGGGTGGGAAACTACGAGCAGTACTTC CASSLAGVGNYEQYF
TRBD1 TRBJ1-2 - TRBV15 TGTGCCACCAGCAGAGGTACAGGGGAGGGTGTTGGCTACACCTTC CATSRGTGEGVGYTF
- TRBJ1-2 - TRBV7-2 TGTGCCAGCAGCTTAGTGTTTGGACAGAACTATGGCTACACCTTC CASSLVFGQNYGYTF
- TRBJ1-2 - TRBV19 TGTGCCAGTAGTATAGATCGCAGGGCAGGCTACACCTTC CASSIDRRAGYTF
TRBD1 TRBJ2-7 - TRBV7-8 TGTGCCAGCAGCTTAGGTACAGGGGGGACCTACGAGCAGTACTTC CASSLGTGGTYEQYF
- TRBJ2-7 once TRBV12-3/TRBV12-4 TGTGCCAGCAGGACAAGATCCAACCACGAGCAGTACTTC CASRTRSNHEQYF
- TRBJ1-2 - TRBV7-2 TGTGCCAGCAGCTCCCGGGGGACCGAGAACTATGGCTACACCTTC CASSSRGTENYGYTF
- TRBJ2-3 - TRBV18 TGTGCCAGCTCACCAGGGGGCCGGACGCAGTATTTT CASSPGGRTQYF
- TRBJ2-7 - TRBV6-1 TGTGCCAGCAGTGAAACCGGGACAATGGTGTACGAGCAGTACTTC CASSETGTMVYEQYF
TRBD2 TRBJ2-1 - TRBV28 TGTGCCAGCAGTTTACCGGCTAGCGGAGGGGAGGACAATGAGCAGTTCTTC CASSLPASGGEDNEQFF
- TRBJ1-4 once TRBV29-1 TGCAGCGTTGAAGATCGGCATAGTCGAGATGAAAAACTGTTTTTT CSVEDRHSRDEKLFF
TRBD1 TRBJ1-1 - TRBV25-1 TGTGCCAGCAGTGACGCGAGGGACAGTGAAGCTTTCTTT CASSDARDSEAFF
- TRBJ1-2 - TRBV6-5 TGTGCCAGCAGCGACCGGGACACTGGCTACACCTTC CASSDRDTGYTF
- TRBJ1-2 once TRBV5-8 TGTGCCAGCAGCTCGGACAACCTTGAGGATGGCTACACCTTC CASSSDNLEDGYTF
- TRBJ1-2 - TRBV6-5 TGTGCCTCCAGGGGAGGGGCGAACTATGGCTACACCTTC CASRGGANYGYTF
- TRBJ2-1 - TRBV19 TGTGCCAGTAGTTATGAGTCCTACAATGAGCAGTTCTTC CASSYESYNEQFF
- TRBJ1-2 - TRBV29-1 TGCAGCGTTGAAGCCGAGACAATTGGCTACACCTTC CSVEAETIGYTF
- TRBJ1-2 - TRBV6-6 TGTGCCAGCAACCAAGGCGGGGCCTATGGCTACACCTTC CASNQGGAYGYTF
- TRBJ2-1 - TRBV5-6 TGTGCCAGCAGCTTGATAGACAATGAGCAGTTCTTC CASSLIDNEQFF
- TRBJ2-7 - TRBV15 TGTGCCACCAGCAGTGAGGGGACAAGGCCCTACGAGCAGTACTTC CATSSEGTRPYEQYF
TRBD1 TRBJ1-1 - TRBV7-3 TGTGCCAGCAGCTTAATTCGAAGACAGGGGAACACTGAAGCTTTCTTT CASSLIRRQGNTEAFF
TRBD1 TRBJ2-6 - TRBV9 TGTGCCAGCAGCCCCGACAGGGTGATTGACGGGGCCAACGTCCTGACTTTC CASSPDRVIDGANVLTF
- TRBJ2-2 - TRBV18 TGTGCCAGCTCACCAGGGGAATTCACCGGGGAGCTGTTTTTT CASSPGEFTGELFF
- TRBJ1-1 few TRBV5-1 TGCGCCAGCAGCTTGGCCCACTCAGGTACTGAAGCTTTCTTT CASSLAHSGTEAFF
TRBD1 TRBJ2-7 - TRBV3-1/TRBV3-2 TGTGCCAGCAGCCAAGATCAGGGGACAGGGAGTGCCTACGAGCAGTACTTC CASSQDQGTGSAYEQYF
- TRBJ1-2 - TRBV27 TGTGCCAGCACAACAGGGTCGGCTGGCTACACCTTC CASTTGSAGYTF
- TRBJ2-3 - TRBV19 TGTGCCAGTAGTGATGGCCATAGCACAGATACGCAGTATTTT CASSDGHSTDTQYF
TRBD1 TRBJ2-5 once TRBV5-1 TGCGCCAGCAGCCCTGGGACAGGGGGAATAGCAGAGACCCAGTACTTC CASSPGTGGIAETQYF
- TRBJ2-2 - TRBV19 TGTGCCAGTAGCCGAACGGACATCGCGAACACCGGGGAGCTGTTTTTT CASSRTDIANTGELFF
- TRBJ2-5 - TRBV7-8 TGTGCCAGCAGCTTTTCCGAAGCTCAAGAGACCCAGTACTTC CASSFSEAQETQYF
- TRBJ2-3 - TRBV21-1 TGTGCCAGCAGCCGAAAGGTGGGAAGCACAGATACGCAGTATTTT CASSRKVGSTDTQYF
- TRBJ2-1 - TRBV13 TGTGCCAGCAGCGAATCGGCATGGAGCTCCTACAATGAGCAGTTCTTC CASSESAWSSYNEQFF
- TRBJ1-5 few TRBV28 TGTGCCAGCAGTTTAGGAAATCAGCCCCAGCATTTT CASSLGNQPQHF
- TRBJ2-3 - TRBV15 TGTGCCACCAGCAGCGGACTTACTAGCACAGATACGCAGTATTTT CATSSGLTSTDTQYF
- TRBJ2-3 - TRBV2 TGTGCCAGCAGGCTTGAAGCAGATACGCAGTATTTT CASRLEADTQYF
TRBD1 TRBJ1-1 - TRBV28 TGTGCCAGCAGTTTTCAGGGGGCCGGCACTGAAGCTTTCTTT CASSFQGAGTEAFF
- TRBJ1-1 - TRBV7-8 TGTGCCAGCAGTAGGGGGAACACTGAAGCTTTCTTT CASSRGNTEAFF
- TRBJ2-7 - TRBV30 TGTGCCTGGAGCGCGGACGAGGGGCGCGAGCAGTACTTC CAWSADEGREQYF
- TRBJ1-5 few TRBV4-2 TGTGCCAGCAGCCAAGTGGGATCGAGCAATCAGCCCCAGCATTTT CASSQVGSSNQPQHF
TRBD1 TRBJ2-5 - TRBV19 TGTGCCAGTAGTAAGCGGGACAGGGGCTGGGAGACCCAGTACTTC CASSKRDRGWETQYF
- TRBJ1-1 - TRBV10-3 TGTGCCATCAGGACAGGCTCGGGCACTGAAGCTTTCTTT CAIRTGSGTEAFF
TRBD1 TRBJ1-1 - TRBV6-2/TRBV6-3 TGTGCCAGCAGATACCAGGGGGACACTGAAGCTTTCTTT CASRYQGDTEAFF
- TRBJ2-3 - TRBV10-1 TGCGCCAGCAGTGAGGTAACAGGCTCGGCAGATACGCAGTATTTT CASSEVTGSADTQYF
- TRBJ1-2 few TRBV2 TGTGCCAGCAGAGGCCCAGGTTGGGGCCTGGGCTACACCTTC CASRGPGWGLGYTF
- TRBJ2-1 - TRBV7-3 TGTGCCAGCAGCCCGCCCCCAGGGAATGAGCAGTTCTTC CASSPPPGNEQFF
- TRBJ1-1 few TRBV30 TGTGCCTGGAGTGTTGACGTGGGTGCGGGCACTGAAGCTTTCTTT CAWSVDVGAGTEAFF
TRBD2 TRBJ2-3 - TRBV20-1 TGCAGTGCTAGTCGCGGCGGGGGGGCCCTGGATACGCAGTATTTT CSASRGGGALDTQYF
- TRBJ1-2 - TRBV28 TGTGCCAGCAGGGGAAGTGGGCAGGCCAACTATGGCTACACCTTC CASRGSGQANYGYTF
TRBD2 TRBJ2-2 - TRBV4-1 TGCGCCAGCAGCCAAGACACGGCTAGCGGCGGCGGGGAGCTGTTTTTT CASSQDTASGGGELFF
- TRBJ2-5 - TRBV7-6 TGTGCCAGCAGCTTAGTGGTGAACCAAGAGACCCAGTACTTC CASSLVVNQETQYF